This TCR beta chain was captured in a study of CD8+CD57+ T cells in acquired aplastic anemia. Regarding this clonotype: The antigen is not known.

The patients chosen for sequencing had shown expansion of CD8+CD57+ cells (detected by flow cytometry). Each patient gave a blood sample that was collected before any therapy had been received. Genomic DNA, the template, was used for profiling of the TCR beta VDJ and CDR3. TCRdb re-called the reads with MiXCR, one entry per CDR3 protein. The sample shows about 160,000 distinct CDR3 sequences, 48% of them seen only once. Findings and caveats of the study: Patients and controls were not found to differ significantly in CD8+ Simpson's diversity. The study identified roughly 29 CD8+ CDR3 sequences shared by patients and controls.

The CDR3 totals 17 residues. The V gene end was trimmed by 1 base and the J gene end by 7 bases; junction bases not matched to a gene: 11. From germline, CDR1 is MGHRA and CDR2 YSYEKL. This TCR came from a human donor with aplastic anemia. Sequencing was performed on sorted CD4+, CD8+, or CD8+CD57+ T cells (not recorded which) from PBMCs. The chain couples TRBV4-1 to TRBJ2-2; TRBD2 matches 8 bases. In DNA form, the CDR3 reads TGCGCCAGCAGCCAAGTTTTTCCAACTAGCGGCATCGGGGAGCTGTTTTTT. The encoded protein is CASSQVFPTSGIGELFF.